Below, 26 T cell receptor beta chains from the same sample are listed, as sequenced in a study of CD8+ T cells in alopecia areata. Following extraction, RNA underwent reverse transcription to cDNA, which served as the sequencing template. TCRdb's copy holds only in-frame clones and misses some; the assay was immunoSEQ multiplex PCR. The table lists some 180,000 clones, about 63% of them singletons. The specimen comprised CD4+ T cells sorted from blood, sampled at week 0. These receptors were collected from a human donor with alopecia areata.

This rearrangement joins TRBV4-3 to TRBJ1-2, with unresolved D. The V end lost 0 bases, the J end lost 5 bases, and 7 bases lay between the germline ends. CDR3 length: 13 amino acids. Germline CDR1 reads LGHNA; CDR2 reads YSLEER. CDR3 loop: CASSQDTTYGYTF. DNA of the CDR3: TGCGCCAGCAGCCAAGATACGACGTATGGCTACACCTTC.

V usage is TRBV28 and J usage is TRBJ2-1, with no clear D. Germline CDR1 is MDHEN and CDR2 is SYDVKM. The CDR3 spans 12 residues. V was pared by 6 bases and J by 8 bases, with 11 bases between. The CDR3 loop is CASSPVRDEQFF. The CDR3 DNA reads as TGTGCCAGCAGCCCGGTTCGCGATGAGCAGTTCTTC. Variable domain in full (rest from reference TRBV28 and TRBJ2-1): DVKVTQSSRYLVKRTGEKVFLECVQDMDHENMFWYRQDPGLGLRLIYFSYDVKMKEKGDIPEGYSVSREKKERFSLILESASTNQTSMYLCASSPVRDEQFFGPGTRLTVL.

The CDR3 DNA follows: TGTGCCTCAGACCTTGGAAACACCATATATTTT. It translates to CASDLGNTIYF. The rearrangement links TRBV30 to TRBJ1-3; D is uncertain. This CDR3 spans 11 amino acids. Trimming removed 7 bases at V and 3 bases at J, with 7 bases between. The germline gives CDR1 GTSNPN, CDR2 SVGIG (reference sequence).

This clone is a singleton in its sample. The rearrangement uses TRBV29-1 and TRBJ2-4, with D tentatively TRBD1 or TRBD2 (5 bases each). This CDR3 contains 12 residues. Germline V CDR1 and CDR2: SQVTM, ANQGSEA. V was trimmed by 4 bases and J by 9 bases, leaving 13 bases between them. This CDR3 reads CSVGRDPGIQYF. In nucleotides, the CDR3 is TGCAGCGTTGGTAGGGACCCGGGCATTCAGTACTTC. The complete variable domain, with remaining parts taken from reference TRBV29-1 and TRBJ2-4, reads SAVISQKPSRDICQRGTSLTIQCQVDSQVTMMFWYRQQPGQSLTLIATANQGSEATYESGFVIDKFPISRPNLTFSTLTVSNMSPEDSSIYLCSVGRDPGIQYFGAGTRLSVL.

The chain is built from TRBV29-1 and TRBJ2-1; D may be TRBD2 (5 bases). Germline V gene lookup returns CDR1 SQVTM and CDR2 ANQGSEA. V lost 4 bases, J lost 6 bases, and 13 bases lay in between. This CDR3 contains 13 residues. The CDR3 region has the DNA TGCAGCGTTGTACGGGAATTCGGCAATGAGCAGTTCTTC. Translating it yields CSVVREFGNEQFF.

The chain carries TRBV29-1 and TRBJ1-2; 7 bases are a match to TRBD1. Trimming at V came to 4 bases and at J to 8 bases, leaving 10 bases not matched to a gene. This CDR3 has 13 residues. CDR1 is SQVTM and CDR2 is ANQGSEA in the germline V gene. CDR3 in amino acids: CSVAPRGLYGYTF. Here the CDR3 DNA reads TGCAGCGTTGCCCCAAGGGGGCTTTACGGCTACACCTTC.

The V and J genes are TRBV23-1 and TRBJ2-6; TRBD2 is a possible D gene (5 bases). TRBV23-1 is an open reading frame whose function is uncertain. The CDR3 has 19 amino acids. V lost 0 bases and J lost 1, with 16 bases in between. The CDR3 loop reads CASSQSRSGAASGANVLTF. Written as DNA, the CDR3 is TGCGCCAGCAGTCAATCGCGGAGCGGTGCAGCATCTGGGGCCAACGTCCTGACTTTC.

This clone was seen a handful of times. The chain carries TRBV25-1 and TRBJ2-5; TRBD2 is a possible D gene (6 bases). CDR3 length: 15 amino acids. The germline V gene has CDR1 MGHDK and CDR2 SYGVNS. V was shortened by 2 bases and J by 5 bases, with 15 bases between the two germline ends. Here the CDR3 reads CASSEGGGPGETQYF. The CDR3 DNA follows: TGTGCCAGCAGTGAAGGGGGAGGCCCTGGGGAGACCCAGTACTTC.

The rearrangement links TRBV12-5 to TRBJ2-1; 8 bases align to TRBD1. The CDR3 consists of 14 residues. Germline CDR1 is LGHNT and CDR2 is FRNRAP. J gave up 8 bases and V 4 bases, and 7 bases lay outside the gene matches. The CDR3 loop is CASGSGQGFDEQFF. CDR3 nucleotide sequence: TGTGCTAGTGGTTCTGGACAGGGATTCGATGAGCAGTTCTTC.

The chain links TRBV7-2 to TRBJ2-7, with D perhaps TRBD1 or TRBD2 (6 bases each). The V gene lost 6 bases and the J gene lost 1 base, with 16 bases spanning the gap. The CDR3 is 15 amino acids. Germline lookup yields CDR1 SGHTA and CDR2 FQGNSA. In DNA form, the CDR3 reads TGTGCCAGCAGTTCCCAGGGGACTCGTTCCTACGAGCAGTACTTC. Translating gives CASSSQGTRSYEQYF.

As for this clone: The sample has other DNA sequences that encode this CDR3 too. V and J are TRBV29-1 and TRBJ1-2; 7 bases line up with TRBD1. Per the germline V gene, CDR1 is SQVTM and CDR2 is ANQGSEA. With V trimmed by 7 bases and J by 2 bases, 4 bases remained unmatched. The CDR3 runs to 12 residues. The CDR3 sequence is CSATGQNYGYTF. The CDR3 nucleotides read TGCAGCGCTACGGGACAGAACTATGGCTACACCTTC.

V and J are TRBV19 and TRBJ2-1, with no clear D. Germline assignment: CDR1 LNHDA and CDR2 SQIVND (reference sequence). Trimming removed 9 bases at V and 3 bases at J, with 9 bases between. This CDR3 spans 12 amino acids. The chain's CDR3 is CASAVDYNEQFF. The CDR3 DNA reads as TGTGCCAGCGCCGTAGACTACAATGAGCAGTTCTTC.

V is TRBV19 and J is TRBJ1-1; perhaps TRBD1 as D (6 bases). Trimming cost V 5 bases and J 3 bases, with 10 bases left between them. This CDR3 spans 13 amino acids. CDR1 is LNHDA and CDR2 is SQIVND in the germline V gene (reference sequence). Written as DNA, the CDR3 is TGTGCCAGTAGTGCTTACAGGGACACTGAAGCTTTCTTT. Protein: CASSAYRDTEAFF. Full variable domain (outside the CDR3, taken from reference TRBV19 and TRBJ1-1): DGGITQSPKYLFRKEGQNVTLSCEQNLNHDAMYWYRQDPGQGLRLIYYSQIVNDFQKGDIAEGYSVSREKKESFPLTVTSAQKNPTAFYLCASSAYRDTEAFFGQGTRLTVV.

This clone was seen many times. This rearrangement joins TRBV10-3 to TRBJ2-2, with D perhaps being TRBD1 or TRBD2 (5 bases each). Germline CDR1 reads ENHRY; CDR2 reads SYGVKD. V dropped 0 bases and J dropped 1 base, with 9 bases sitting between them. The CDR3 totals 16 residues. CDR3: CAISESTGGNTGELFF. CDR3 sequence (DNA): TGTGCCATCAGTGAGTCGACTGGGGGGAACACCGGGGAGCTGTTTTTT.

The chain links TRBV6-5 to TRBJ2-6, with D possibly TRBD2 on 5 matching bases. This CDR3 has 15 amino acids. V lost 5 bases and J 4 bases, leaving 12 bases between the germline ends. Germline CDR1 is MNHEY and CDR2 is SVGAGI. Here the CDR3 DNA reads TGTGCCAGCAGTAGAGTCCCGGGGGGGGCCAACGTCCTGACTTTC. It codes for CASSRVPGGANVLTF.

The genes are TRBV25-1 and TRBJ1-2, with 10 bases identical to TRBD1. The J segment lost 4 bases and the V segment lost 9 bases, leaving 5 bases of the junction unmatched. This CDR3 has 13 amino acids. The V gene's germline CDR1 is MGHDK and CDR2 SYGVNS. CDR3 sequence (DNA): TGTGCCAGTACAGACAGGGGGCTCTATGGCTACACCTTC. Its translation is CASTDRGLYGYTF.

The rearrangement joins TRBV29-1 to TRBJ2-2; D not resolved. The ends were cut back, 4 bases at V and 7 bases at J, with 10 bases in the middle. The germline V gene encodes CDR1 SQVTM and CDR2 ANQGSEA. The CDR3 is 12 residues long. CDR3 in DNA: TGCAGCGTTGTAATCGGTGGCGGGGAGCTGTTTTTT. Protein: CSVVIGGGELFF.

The CDR3: CASSLLGSGANVLTF. CDR3 DNA: TGTGCCAGCAGCCTACTGGGCTCTGGGGCCAACGTCCTGACTTTC. The rearrangement links TRBV7-2 to TRBJ2-6; D gene ambiguous. Germline V lookup: CDR1 SGHTA, CDR2 FQGNSA. CDR3 length: 15 residues. Trimming stripped 5 bases from V and 0 bases from J, with 8 bases between.

J is TRBJ2-7 and V is TRBV4-3, with D perhaps TRBD1 or TRBD2 (5 bases each). Trimming shortened V by 5 bases and J by 4 bases, and 15 bases separated the two germline ends. Germline V CDR1 and CDR2: LGHNA, YSLEER. The CDR3 is made up of 14 amino acids. In DNA, the CDR3 is TGCGCCAGCAGCGATCGGGACGGAGCATACGAGCAGTACTTC. Its translation: CASSDRDGAYEQYF.

This clone occurred a few times. V is TRBV29-1 and J is TRBJ2-7; D is perhaps TRBD1 (6 bases). V lost 3 bases and J lost 12, with 9 bases in between. The CDR3 is 9 residues long. Germline assignment: CDR1 SQVTM and CDR2 ANQGSEA. CDR3 sequence: CSVDTGWYF. The DNA of the CDR3 is TGCAGCGTTGATACAGGGTGGTACTTC.

The rearrangement links TRBV29-1 to TRBJ1-2, with 8 bases matching TRBD1. The CDR3 contains 14 residues. The V gene end was trimmed by 4 bases and the J gene end by 7 bases; junction bases not matched to a gene: 11. Germline CDR1 is SQVTM and CDR2 is ANQGSEA. This chain's CDR3 is CSVVVPGGRGGYTF. CDR3 in DNA: TGCAGCGTTGTGGTTCCAGGGGGCAGGGGTGGCTACACCTTC.

The V gene is TRBV16, the J gene TRBJ1-2; D remains unclear. The CDR3 loop spans 15 amino acids. V was clipped by 0 bases and J by 4 bases, with 12 bases between them. Looked up from germline, CDR1 is KGHSY and CDR2 is FQNENV. DNA of the CDR3: TGTGCCAGCAGCCAATCGGCGGGCGGCCCCTATGGCTACACCTTC. Its translation is CASSQSAGGPYGYTF.

The J gene is TRBJ1-1, the V gene TRBV30, with D unresolved. This CDR3 contains 17 residues. CDR1 and CDR2 (germline): GTSNPN, SVGIG (reference sequence). V gave up 0 bases and J gave up 1 base, with 18 bases separating them. DNA for the CDR3: TGTGCCTGGAGTGTAAAGGGTGGTGGCGCTGGGAACACTGAAGCTTTCTTT. As protein: CAWSVKGGGAGNTEAFF. The variable domain in full, completed from reference TRBV30 and TRBJ1-1, reads SQTIHQWPATLVQPVGSPLSLECTVEGTSNPNLYWYRQAAGRGLQLLFYSVGIGQISSEVPQNLSASRPQDRQFILSSKKLLLSDSGFYLCAWSVKGGGAGNTEAFFGQGTRLTVV.

Only a few counts were recorded for this clone. CDR3 coding DNA: TGCGCCAGCAGCTTGGATCGCGGCCGTGGTTCACCCCTCCACTTT. Its translation is CASSLDRGRGSPLHF. V and J are TRBV5-1 and TRBJ1-6, with unresolved D. V lost 0 bases and J 9 bases, leaving 13 bases between the germline ends. Germline values: CDR1 SGHRS, CDR2 YFSETQ. The CDR3 is 15 amino acids.

The chain combines TRBV5-1 with TRBJ1-1; 7 nucleotides align to TRBD1. The CDR3 runs 14 residues. With 5 bases clipped from V and 4 bases from J, the junction kept 8 bases outside the gene matches. CDR1 and CDR2 (germline): SGHRS, YFSETQ. Written as DNA, the CDR3 is TGCGCCAGCAGTCCTGACAGGGTTGGCACTGAAGCTTTCTTT. This encodes CASSPDRVGTEAFF.

This clone was recorded a few times. The chain recombines TRBV20-1 with TRBJ2-1; D remains ambiguous. Between the trimmed V and J ends, which lost 3 bases and 10 bases, there was a span of 10 bases. Germline values: CDR1 DFQATT, CDR2 SNEGSKA (reference sequence). The CDR3 contains 11 residues. The CDR3, as DNA: TGCAGTGCTAGGGTTAAGACAGAGCAGTTCTTC. Its translation: CSARVKTEQFF.